This T cell receptor (beta chain) appears in the sequencing data of a study of blood T cell repertoires in COVID-19. Sequencing used immunoSEQ multiplex PCR; TCRdb keeps in-frame clones, though not all of them. The sample lists about 140,000 clones, 84% seen once, with approximately 6.5% in the top ten. Germline CDR1 and CDR2: MDHEN and SYDVKM. The CDR3 has 13 residues. V lost 11 bases and J lost 6, with 17 bases in between. This clone was detected only once. The chain employs TRBV28 and TRBJ2-1; D uncertain. The sample consisted of peripheral blood. The TCR comes from a human donor in a cohort sampled during active COVID-19. In DNA form, the CDR3 reads TGTGCCTCCTCCGTTCCCCCGGGCAATGAGCAGTTCTTC. Encoded protein: CASSVPPGNEQFF.